These 5 T cell receptor beta chains share one sample of origin, sequenced in a study of response to subunit inactivated influenza vaccine. TCRdb called the RT-PCR reads again in MiXCR, with one record for every CDR3 protein. The table shows about 780,000 distinct CDR3 sequences, with around 20% occurring only once. The sample in question was PBMCs from blood, obtained about 5 days after vaccination. Receptors were obtained from a man aged 50 to 60 who received an inactivated influenza vaccine.

The chain couples TRBV11-2 to TRBJ2-3; the D gene is possibly TRBD2 (5 bases). This CDR3 is built from 15 residues. Deletions cut 4 bases from V and 2 bases from J, with 13 bases between. CDR1 and CDR2 from the germline V gene are SGHAT and FQNNGV. CDR3 DNA: TGTGCCAGCAGCTCCTTGACTATGTTCACAGATACGCAGTATTTT. It specifies CASSSLTMFTDTQYF.

The chain employs TRBV7-6 and TRBJ2-5, with 7 positions matching TRBD1. The CDR3 runs 15 residues. With V trimmed by 1 base and J by 2 bases, 4 bases remained unmatched. Per the germline V gene, CDR1 is SGHVS and CDR2 is FNYEAQ. In DNA, the CDR3 is TGTGCCAGCAGCTTAGGACCGGGACAGCAAGAGACCCAGTACTTC. Amino acid sequence: CASSLGPGQQETQYF.

This clonotype was found a few times. The J gene is TRBJ1-5, the V gene TRBV20-1, with 7 bases aligning to TRBD1. CDR3 length: 11 residues. CDR1 is DFQATT, CDR2 SNEGSKA, per germline (reference sequence). The ends lost 5 bases at V and 5 bases at J; junction bases unmatched: 0. CDR3 sequence (DNA): TGCAGTGCTGGACAGGATCAGCCCCAGCATTTT. This translates into CSAGQDQPQHF.

V gene TRBV6-1 combines with J gene TRBJ1-6; 7 bases line up with TRBD1. Germline CDR1 is MNHNS and CDR2 is SASEGT. This CDR3 has 15 amino acids. Trimming cost V 6 bases and J 7 bases; bases outside gene matches: 9. For the CDR3, the DNA is TGTGCCAGCAGAGGGACAGAGGGTGCGAATTCACCCCTCCACTTT. It yields the protein CASRGTEGANSPLHF.

The V gene is TRBV6-5, the J gene TRBJ2-5; TRBD2 might be the D (6 bases). The V gene's germline CDR1 is MNHEY and CDR2 SVGAGI. The CDR3 length is 13 residues. V gave up 2 bases and J gave up 4 bases, with 8 bases separating them. This chain's CDR3 is CASSYGGTETQYF. The CDR3 DNA follows: TGTGCCAGCAGTTACGGGGGGACAGAGACCCAGTACTTC.